A single sample is the source of the 10 T cell receptor beta chains below, sequenced in a study of T cell responses to AZD1222 COVID-19 vaccine. Only in-frame clones appear in the TCRdb table, and some are missing; sequencing was by immunoSEQ multiplex PCR. The sample contains 83,000 or so clones, roughly 90% of which appear only once. The specimen comprised peripheral blood, sampled on day 0 of MenACWY control vaccination. The receptors were gathered from an adult in good health.

The rearrangement joins TRBV2 to TRBJ2-7; D is perhaps TRBD2 (5 bases). Deletions cut 4 bases from V and 3 bases from J, with 13 bases between. The CDR3 spans 14 residues. CDR1 is SNHLY and CDR2 is FYNNEI in the germline V gene. The chain's CDR3 is CASSGATSDYEQYF. CDR3 nucleotides: TGTGCCAGCAGTGGGGCCACTAGTGACTACGAGCAGTACTTC.

This rearrangement joins TRBV28 to TRBJ2-3; 8 bases are a match to TRBD2. Germline V lookup: CDR1 MDHEN, CDR2 SYDVKM. This CDR3 is built from 19 residues. V dropped 5 bases and J dropped 2; count of bases not matched to a gene: 18. The CDR3 coding sequence is TGTGCCAGCAGTCCCCAGTGGTTTGAGCGGGAGAAACCCACAGATACGCAGTATTTT. Translation: CASSPQWFEREKPTDTQYF.

A word on this clone: The sample has other DNA sequences that encode this CDR3 too. V gene TRBV19 combines with J gene TRBJ2-2; 10 positions match TRBD2. Germline CDR1 LNHDA, CDR2 SQIVND (reference sequence). The junction had 1 base not matched to a gene; V was cut back by 5 bases and J by 1 base. CDR3 length equals 15 residues. CDR3 sequence reads: CASSGLAENTGELFF. In DNA, the CDR3 is TGTGCCAGTAGTGGACTAGCGGAGAACACCGGGGAGCTGTTTTTT. Complete variable domain (other parts from reference TRBV19 and TRBJ2-2): DGGITQSPKYLFRKEGQNVTLSCEQNLNHDAMYWYRQDPGQGLRLIYYSQIVNDFQKGDIAEGYSVSREKKESFPLTVTSAQKNPTAFYLCASSGLAENTGELFFGEGSRLTVL.

The chain has TRBV18 and TRBJ1-4, with D hard to call. This CDR3 is 14 amino acids long. The germline V and J ends were trimmed by 6 bases and 6 bases, with 14 bases remaining between them. Germline-derived CDR1 and CDR2 are KGHSH and LQKENI. CDR3: CASSGEGGDEKLFF. The CDR3 nucleotides read TGTGCCAGCTCGGGAGAGGGAGGTGATGAAAAACTGTTTTTT.

The chain combines TRBV27 with TRBJ1-4; D is perhaps TRBD1 (5 bases). Germline V lookup: CDR1 MNHEY, CDR2 SMNVEV (reference sequence). V dropped 5 bases and J dropped 7 bases, with 17 bases sitting between them. The CDR3 is 15 amino acids. The DNA for the CDR3 is TGTGCCAGCAGTCCCCGGGGGACTCCTCCTGAAAAACTGTTTTTT. Residues: CASSPRGTPPEKLFF.

The V call is TRBV5-6, the J call TRBJ2-2; D tentatively fits TRBD1 or TRBD2 (5 bases each). This CDR3 is built from 14 residues. Per the germline V gene, CDR1 is SGHDT and CDR2 is YYEEEE. The V gene lost 7 bases and the J gene lost 4 bases, with 14 bases spanning the gap. The DNA for the CDR3 is TGTGCCAGCGTCCTGGGGGTTGGCACCGGGGAGCTGTTTTTT. Translated: CASVLGVGTGELFF. Variable domain in full (rest from reference TRBV5-6 and TRBJ2-2): DAGVTQSPTHLIKTRGQQVTLRCSPKSGHDTVSWYQQALGQGPQFIFQYYEEEERQRGNFPDRFSGHQFPNYSSELNVNALLLGDSALYLCASVLGVGTGELFFGEGSRLTVL.

This chain joins TRBV15 and TRBJ1-6; no firm D call. Germline assignment: CDR1 LNHNV and CDR2 YYDKDF (reference sequence). The CDR3 contains 13 residues. Trimming removed 0 bases at V and 7 bases at J, with 4 bases between. CDR3 sequence: CATSRDHNSPLHF. The DNA for the CDR3 is TGTGCCACCAGCAGAGATCACAATTCACCCCTCCACTTT.

The chain links TRBV27 to TRBJ1-2, with D possibly TRBD1 on 6 matching bases. Trimming left V 4 bases short and J 7 bases short, with 19 bases between. This CDR3 region has 15 residues. Germline V CDR1 and CDR2: MNHEY, SMNVEV (reference sequence). CDR3 DNA: TGTGCCAGCAGTTCCCCCCTGGGGGGGCGGCGTGGCTACACCTTC. Protein: CASSSPLGGRRGYTF.

The chain has TRBV4-3 and TRBJ2-2, with D hard to call. Germline loops: CDR1 LGHNA, CDR2 YSLEER. The CDR3 runs to 14 residues. V lost 0 bases to trimming and J lost 4 bases, with 6 bases between them. The CDR3 region has the DNA TGCGCCAGCAGCCAAGATCGGTCCACCGGGGAGCTGTTTTTT. Its protein is CASSQDRSTGELFF.

The chain combines TRBV7-2 with TRBJ2-1; D is uncertain. CDR3 length: 11 amino acids. Trimming removed 5 bases at V and 10 bases at J, with 9 bases between. CDR1 is SGHTA and CDR2 is FQGNSA in the germline V gene. The CDR3 region is CASSLQREQFF. The CDR3 bases are TGTGCCAGCAGCCTACAGAGGGAGCAGTTCTTC.